This T cell receptor (beta chain) was captured in a study of OX40 agonist ivuxolimab in advanced cancers. Study-wide context: Patients were around 83% male with ages about 23 to 90, mean around 61. Study outcomes and limitations: CD4+ and CD8+ blood T cells expanded clonally by week 6 at 0.1 to 3.0 mg/kg.

Germline V gene lookup returns CDR1 GTSNPN and CDR2 SVGIG (reference sequence). The germline V and J ends were trimmed by 2 bases and 1 base, with 14 bases remaining between them. The CDR3 length is 16 residues. The table came from immunoSEQ multiplex PCR; TCRdb's copy has only in-frame clones and leaves some out. The data contain tens of thousands of clones, roughly 81% of them singletons. A word on this clone: The antigen is not known.

The sequencing here drew on CD4+ or CD8+ T cells sorted from blood, taken in a trial of the OX40 agonist ivuxolimab. The receptor's source is an adult with an advanced solid tumor such as melanoma, head and neck, liver or kidney cancer. The chain carries TRBV30 and TRBJ2-2; D ambiguous. The CDR3 spells CAWSSAIGENTGELFF. The CDR3 region has the DNA TGTGCCTGGAGTTCGGCCATTGGCGAGAACACCGGGGAGCTGTTTTTT.